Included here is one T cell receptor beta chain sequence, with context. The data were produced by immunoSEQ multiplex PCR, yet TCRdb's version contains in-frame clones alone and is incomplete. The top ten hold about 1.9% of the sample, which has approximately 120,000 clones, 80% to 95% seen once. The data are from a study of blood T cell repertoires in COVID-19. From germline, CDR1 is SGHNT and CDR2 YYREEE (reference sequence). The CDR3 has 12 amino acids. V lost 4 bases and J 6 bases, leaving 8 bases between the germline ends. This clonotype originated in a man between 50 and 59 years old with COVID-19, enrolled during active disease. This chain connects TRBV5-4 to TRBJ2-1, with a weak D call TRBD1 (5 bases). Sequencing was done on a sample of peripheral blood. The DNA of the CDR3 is TGTGCCAGCAGCAGCAGGGTCAATGAGCAGTTCTTC. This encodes CASSSRVNEQFF. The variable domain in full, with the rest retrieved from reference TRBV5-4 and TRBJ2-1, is ETGVTQSPTHLIKTRGQQVTLRCSSQSGHNTVSWYQQALGQGPQFIFQYYREEENGRGNFPPRFSGLQFPNYSSELNVNALELDDSALYLCASSSRVNEQFFGPGTRLTVL.